The rows below give T cell receptor beta chains drawn from one sample of a study of CD8+ T cells in alopecia areata. The repertoire was sequenced with immunoSEQ multiplex PCR; TCRdb's copy has only in-frame clones and lacks some. Of 100,000 to 150,000 clones in the sample, over 55% are singletons; the top ten hold approximately 5.1%. The sequences come from CD4+ T cells sorted from blood, collected at week 4, from a patient treated with tofacitinib. Every receptor here comes from a human donor with alopecia areata. Both conserved end residues are part of each CDR3. The D gene is left open where the match is weak. Size tells how often a clone was seen (once, few, many) or the class of an expanded clone, and some rows leave it out.

>TRBV9|NA|TRBD2|TRBJ2-3
TGTGCCAGCAGCTCTCGGGAGGTTCCAGATACGCAGTATTTT
CASSSREVPDTQYF
>TRBV6-5|NA|NA|TRBJ2-7
TGTGCCAGCAGGCCACCCGGGAGTCTTCATTACGAGCAGTACTTC
CASRPPGSLHYEQYF
>TRBV5-1|once|NA|TRBJ2-5
TGCGCCAGCAGCTCACGACAGGGAGGGGAGACCCAGTACTTC
CASSSRQGGETQYF
>TRBV18|NA|NA|TRBJ2-3
TGTGCCAGCTCGACTCAGGGGAGCACAGATACGCAGTATTTT
CASSTQGSTDTQYF
>TRBV7-2|NA|TRBD2|TRBJ2-5
TGTGCCAGCAGCTTAGTAGGGACTAGCGGGAGTTCGAGGAGGAAGACCCAGTACTTC
CASSLVGTSGSSRRKTQYF
>TRBV6-5|NA|NA|TRBJ2-2
TGTGCCAGCCTCGCCCTTAGGAACACCGGGGAGCTGTTTTTT
CASLALRNTGELFF
>TRBV9|NA|NA|TRBJ2-1
TGTGCCAGCAGCGTCGCCCTCTCCAATGAGCAGTTCTTC
CASSVALSNEQFF
>TRBV9|NA|NA|TRBJ1-2
TGTGCCAGCAGCGTAGTGGACGGGTATGGCTACACCTTC
CASSVVDGYGYTF
>TRBV2|NA|TRBD1|TRBJ1-6
TGTGCCAGCAGTGCCGACAGGGACGCTAACACCCTCCACTTT
CASSADRDANTLHF
>TRBV7-2|NA|NA|TRBJ2-6
TGTGCCAGCAGCTTAGTTCTTGGCTCTGGGGCCAACGTCCTGACTTTC
CASSLVLGSGANVLTF
>TRBV4-1|large|TRBD2|TRBJ2-2
TGCGCCAGCAGCCAAGACTTAGCGGGTCGGAGGAACACCGGGGAGCTGTTTTTT
CASSQDLAGRRNTGELFF
>TRBV7-3|NA|NA|TRBJ2-3
TGTGCCAGCAGCTCCAGTGGGGGCACAGATACGCAGTATTTT
CASSSSGGTDTQYF
>TRBV18|NA|NA|TRBJ1-1
TGTGCCAGCTCACCCCTGACTGGTGGGAACACTGAAGCTTTCTTT
CASSPLTGGNTEAFF
>TRBV19|once|NA|TRBJ1-6
TGTGCCAGTAGATGGGCCCAGGGTTCACCCCTCCACTTT
CASRWAQGSPLHF
>TRBV9|NA|NA|TRBJ1-6
TGTGCCAGTTCGGACAGAAATTCACCCCTCCACTTT
CASSDRNSPLHF
>TRBV7-2|NA|TRBD1|TRBJ2-6
TGTGCCAGTACGGGACAGGGGGAGAGTGGGGCCAACGTCCTGACTTTC
CASTGQGESGANVLTF
>TRBV19|NA|TRBD1|TRBJ1-1
TGTGCCAGTAGTATTTGGACAGGGCAGGACACTGAAGCTTTCTTT
CASSIWTGQDTEAFF
>TRBV14|NA|NA|TRBJ1-2
TGTGCCAGCAGCCAAGAGGAGACGGACTATGGCTACACCTTC
CASSQEETDYGYTF
>TRBV28|few|TRBD1|TRBJ1-5
TGTGCCAGCAGCTCTCCCCGGACAGGGAGGAGGGGACCCCAGCATTTT
CASSSPRTGRRGPQHF
>TRBV27|medium-sized|NA|TRBJ2-7
TGTGCCAGCAGTAGAGGCAGGGCTTCCTACGAGCAGTACTTC
CASSRGRASYEQYF
>TRBV5-1|few|NA|TRBJ1-1
TGCGCCAGCAGCTTGGACAGGAGGAACACTGAAGCTTTCTTT
CASSLDRRNTEAFF
>TRBV5-1|NA|NA|TRBJ2-1
TGCGCCAGCAGCTTGCTAGGAGAGCAGTTCTTC
CASSLLGEQFF